The 23 T cell receptor beta chains below come from one sample, sequenced in a study of T-cell memory formation after mild COVID-19. TCRdb ran MiXCR on the 5' RACE reads and lists one entry per CDR3 protein. Of just over 150,000 distinct CDR3 sequences listed, about a third are singletons. Sequencing was performed on PBMCs or a T cell subset sorted from them (not recorded which). These receptors were collected from an adult woman who had mild COVID-19 (a few samples of this study predate the infection). Cell type and time point are not known.

The chain is built from TRBV12-5 and TRBJ1-4; 10 bases line up with TRBD1. The CDR3 runs to 14 residues. Germline V lookup: CDR1 LGHNT, CDR2 FRNRAP. V shed 4 bases, J shed 7 bases, and the junction held 3 bases outside the gene matches. CDR3 bases: TGTGCTAGTGGTTCCGGGACAGGGGCTGAAAAACTGTTTTTT. The encoded protein is CASGSGTGAEKLFF.

The chain has TRBV4-3 and TRBJ2-1; 10 bases are shared with TRBD2. This CDR3 comprises 17 residues. After removal of 0 bases from V and 6 bases from J, the junction contained 8 bases not matched to a gene. CDR1 is LGHNA, CDR2 YSLEER, per germline. Written as DNA, the CDR3 is TGCGCCAGCAGCCAAGATGACCTAGCGGGAGAACTCAATGAGCAGTTCTTC. This translates into CASSQDDLAGELNEQFF.

The chain uses TRBV6-5 and TRBJ2-3; D is unresolved. The CDR3 totals 14 residues. The germline CDR1 and CDR2 sequences are MNHEY and SVGAGI. V lost 8 bases and J 2 bases, leaving 14 bases between the germline ends. CDR3 sequence: CASGSDGYTDTQYF. CDR3 DNA sequence: TGTGCCAGCGGATCGGACGGATACACAGATACGCAGTATTTT.

The rearrangement joins TRBV3-1 to TRBJ2-1; 9 bases are a match to TRBD1. V was pared by 10 bases and J by 4 bases, with 8 bases of the junction left unmatched. The CDR3 has 14 amino acids. CDR1 and CDR2 from the germline V gene are LGHDT and YNNKEL (reference sequence). The DNA for the CDR3 is TGTGCCACCGTCGGACAGGGGAAATACAATGAGCAGTTCTTC. Amino acids: CATVGQGKYNEQFF.

This rearrangement joins TRBV11-2 to TRBJ2-1; TRBD2 aligns across 13 bases. This CDR3 comprises 17 residues. The trim removed 4 bases at V and 9 bases at J, leaving 12 bases unmatched. The germline V gene encodes CDR1 SGHAT and CDR2 FQNNGV. The CDR3 loop is CASSSTGLAGRNAEQFF. For the CDR3, the DNA is TGTGCCAGCAGCTCAACGGGACTAGCGGGGAGGAACGCTGAGCAGTTCTTC.

The table lists this clonotype with a few counts. The chain couples TRBV30 to TRBJ1-2; D gene unclear. Trimming removed 3 bases at V and 7 bases at J, with 12 bases between. The CDR3 spans 12 residues. Germline values: CDR1 GTSNPN, CDR2 SVGIG (reference sequence). The CDR3 sequence: CAWSPPVGGYTF. DNA for the CDR3: TGTGCCTGGAGCCCTCCCGTGGGTGGCTACACCTTC.

This clonotype was picked up a small number of times. The chain combines TRBV4-1 with TRBJ2-2; 13 positions match TRBD2. Per germline, CDR1 MGHRA and CDR2 YSYEKL. CDR3 length equals 18 residues. The ends lost 1 base at V and 1 base at J; junction bases unmatched: 3. The CDR3 spells CASSQGTSGGENTGELFF. The CDR3 region has the DNA TGCGCCAGCAGCCAAGGGACTAGCGGGGGAGAGAACACCGGGGAGCTGTTTTTT.

J is TRBJ1-1 and V is TRBV12-3 or TRBV12-4; 9 nucleotides line up with TRBD1. The CDR3 runs to 16 residues. Germline trimming cut 8 bases from V and 4 bases from J; bases unmatched to any gene: 14. CDR3 in DNA: TGTGCCAGCGCTTACCACCGGGGACAGGGAGTCACTGAAGCTTTCTTT. Its translation: CASAYHRGQGVTEAFF.

The rearrangement joins TRBV2 to TRBJ2-7; D remains ambiguous. This CDR3 contains 12 residues. CDR1 is SNHLY, CDR2 FYNNEI, per germline. Trimming pared 7 bases from V and 7 bases from J, leaving 14 bases between. The CDR3 DNA sequence: TGTGCCAGCACCCCGGCAGAATGGGAGCAGTACTTC. Residues: CASTPAEWEQYF.

This clonotype was seen only a few times. The rearrangement joins TRBV12-3 or TRBV12-4 to TRBJ2-5; 8 nucleotides agree with TRBD1. The CDR3 contains 14 residues. V lost 4 bases to trimming and J lost 2 bases; unmatched junction nucleotides: 3. The DNA of the CDR3 is TGTGCCAGCAGTTCGGACAGGGTACAAGAGACCCAGTACTTC. Its protein product is CASSSDRVQETQYF.

The chain joins TRBV20-1 to TRBJ1-2; no definite D call. V lost 3 bases and J lost 4, with 12 bases in between. Germline loops: CDR1 DFQATT, CDR2 SNEGSKA (reference sequence). The CDR3 loop spans 13 amino acids. The CDR3 region has the DNA TGCAGTGCTAGTCGTTCGACGGGCTATGGCTACACCTTC. Residues: CSASRSTGYGYTF.

There are a few counts of this clonotype. The gene calls are TRBV7-8 and TRBJ2-5; either TRBD1 or TRBD2 may supply D (6 bases each). The V gene's germline CDR1 is SGHVS and CDR2 FQNEAQ. V was cut by 2 bases and J by 3 bases, with 16 bases left in between. The CDR3 has 16 amino acids. DNA of the CDR3: TGTGCCAGCAGCTTATATGGGGGGCAAGGGGAAGAGACCCAGTACTTC. As protein: CASSLYGGQGEETQYF.

This clonotype was counted only a few times. This CDR3 reads CASDQLRYSPTF. CDR3 sequence (DNA): TGTGCCAGCGACCAACTAAGGTATTCCCCCACCTTC. V usage is TRBV2 and J usage is TRBJ1-2; D is ambiguous. Trimming pared 8 bases from V and 13 bases from J, leaving 20 bases between. This CDR3 comprises 12 residues. Germline CDR1 SNHLY, CDR2 FYNNEI.

The chain uses TRBV3-1 and TRBJ1-2, with 10 positions matching TRBD1. Germline loops: CDR1 LGHDT, CDR2 YNNKEL (reference sequence). The J segment lost 6 bases and the V segment lost 6 bases, leaving 10 bases of the junction unmatched. The CDR3 loop spans 15 amino acids. The DNA for the CDR3 is TGTGCCAGCAGGAAGACAGGGGGCGATGTCAATGGCTACACCTTC. Protein product: CASRKTGGDVNGYTF.

The chain uses TRBV7-8 and TRBJ1-2; D not certain. The CDR3 runs to 13 residues. With 6 bases removed from V and 8 bases from J, the gap between germline ends came to 16 bases. Germline V gives CDR1 SGHVS, CDR2 FQNEAQ. The CDR3 loop reads CASSPPGNWGYTF. DNA for the CDR3: TGTGCCAGCAGTCCTCCGGGGAACTGGGGCTACACCTTC.

This clonotype was detected a few times. The chain employs TRBV27 and TRBJ2-5; 16 bases line up with TRBD2. This CDR3 is built from 15 residues. The J segment lost 4 bases and the V segment lost 10 bases, leaving 6 bases of the junction unmatched. CDR1 MNHEY and CDR2 SMNVEV come from the germline V gene (reference sequence). CDR3 protein: CATGGLAGGVETQYF. The CDR3 nucleotides read TGTGCCACAGGGGGACTAGCGGGAGGGGTAGAGACCCAGTACTTC.

Many counts were recorded for this clonotype. This sequence joins TRBV7-8 and TRBJ2-5; TRBD2 matches at 12 bases. Trimming at V came to 4 bases and at J to 4 bases, leaving 4 bases not matched to a gene. Germline V lookup: CDR1 SGHVS, CDR2 FQNEAQ. This CDR3 contains 15 residues. CDR3 protein: CASSSSGRARETQYF. CDR3 in DNA: TGTGCCAGCAGCTCTAGCGGGAGGGCCAGAGAGACCCAGTACTTC.

The rearrangement joins TRBV2 to TRBJ2-3; 8 positions agree with TRBD2. V lost 2 bases and J lost 2; bases outside the gene matches: 6. The CDR3 contains 16 residues. Germline V gene lookup returns CDR1 SNHLY and CDR2 FYNNEI. CDR3 nucleotide sequence: TGTGCCAGCAGTGAACTCCAGCGGGGGAACACAGATACGCAGTATTTT. Translated: CASSELQRGNTDTQYF.

The chain uses TRBV29-1 and TRBJ1-1, with D perhaps matching TRBD1 (6 bases). V was shortened by 3 bases and J by 6 bases, with 11 bases between the two germline ends. The CDR3 is 12 amino acids. Germline CDR1 is SQVTM and CDR2 is ANQGSEA. For the CDR3, the DNA is TGCAGCGTTGAGGGGGGGGGCCCTGAAGCTTTCTTT. It specifies CSVEGGGPEAFF.

This sequence joins TRBV20-1 and TRBJ2-5, with D maybe TRBD2 (6 bases). Germline V CDR1 and CDR2: DFQATT, SNEGSKA (reference sequence). V lost 0 bases and J lost 5, with 13 bases in between. This CDR3 contains 14 residues. CDR3 DNA sequence: TGCAGTGCTAGAGATGGTAGGGCGGGGGAGACCCAGTACTTC. It codes for CSARDGRAGETQYF.

The rearrangement links TRBV7-2 to TRBJ1-2; TRBD1 agrees at 7 bases. Germline lookup yields CDR1 SGHTA and CDR2 FQGNSA. This CDR3 spans 18 amino acids. Trimming cost V 5 bases and J 4 bases; bases outside gene matches: 19. This CDR3 is CASSPERDSRLLAYGYTF. The CDR3 nucleotides are TGTGCCAGCAGCCCCGAGCGGGACAGCAGACTACTGGCCTATGGCTACACCTTC.

This chain connects TRBV20-1 to TRBJ2-3; D might be TRBD2 (6 bases). The CDR3 contains 15 residues. V lost 5 bases to trimming and J lost 2 bases, with 17 bases between them. CDR1 is DFQATT, CDR2 SNEGSKA, per germline (reference sequence). The CDR3 region has the DNA TGCAGTGCTTCCATGGGGGACTGGTACACAGATACGCAGTATTTT. Translation: CSASMGDWYTDTQYF.

V gene TRBV5-1 combines with J gene TRBJ2-5; weak D call: TRBD2 (5 bases). Trimming left V 5 bases short and J 6 bases short, with 11 bases between. CDR3 length: 12 amino acids. CDR1 is SGHRS, CDR2 YFSETQ, per germline. CDR3 DNA: TGCGCCAGCAGTGAGGGTTCGAAGACCCAGTACTTC. Translated, it gives CASSEGSKTQYF.